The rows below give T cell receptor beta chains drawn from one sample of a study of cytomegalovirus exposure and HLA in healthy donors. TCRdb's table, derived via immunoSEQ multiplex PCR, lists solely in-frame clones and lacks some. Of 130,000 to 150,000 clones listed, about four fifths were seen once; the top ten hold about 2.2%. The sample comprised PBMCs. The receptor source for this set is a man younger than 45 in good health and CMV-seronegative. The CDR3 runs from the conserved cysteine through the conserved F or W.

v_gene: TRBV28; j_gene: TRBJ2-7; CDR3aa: CASSSSPGTSEQYEQYF
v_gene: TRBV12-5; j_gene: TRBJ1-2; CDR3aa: CASGMTGQGYNYGYPF
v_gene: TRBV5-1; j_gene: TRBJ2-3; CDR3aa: CASSGQPSGITDTQYF
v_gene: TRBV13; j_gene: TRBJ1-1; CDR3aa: CASSLQPGQRNTEAFF
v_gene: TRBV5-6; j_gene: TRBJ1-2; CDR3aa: CASSSDRDREMYGYTF
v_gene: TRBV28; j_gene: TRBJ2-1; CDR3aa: CASSLSPKSEQFF
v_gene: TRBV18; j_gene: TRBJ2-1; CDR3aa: CASSPAGLAGASNYEQFF
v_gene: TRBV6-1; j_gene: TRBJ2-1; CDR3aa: CASSAGASVRYNEQFF
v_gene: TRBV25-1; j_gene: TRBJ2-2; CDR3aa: CASSVDRGRPGELFF
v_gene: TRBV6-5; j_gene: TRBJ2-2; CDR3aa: CASTPGHTNTGELFF
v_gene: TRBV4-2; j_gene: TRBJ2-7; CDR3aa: CASSHGRGQGTRNLYEQYF
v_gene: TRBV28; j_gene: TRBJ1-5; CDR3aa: CASSSTRTGRGGQPQHF
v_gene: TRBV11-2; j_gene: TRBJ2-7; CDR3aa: CASSLGLAGGPLSYEQYF
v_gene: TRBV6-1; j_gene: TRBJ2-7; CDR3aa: CASSEYSREQYF
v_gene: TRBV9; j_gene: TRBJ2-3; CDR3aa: CASSVGVADDTDTQYF
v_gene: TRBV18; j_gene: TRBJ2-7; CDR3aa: CASSDIDREEQYF
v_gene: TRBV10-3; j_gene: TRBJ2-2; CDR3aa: CAISDPTGNTGELFF
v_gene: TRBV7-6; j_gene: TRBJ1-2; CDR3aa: CASNPLRQGAPNYGYTF
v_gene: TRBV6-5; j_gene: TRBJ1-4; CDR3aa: CASSYSGFQEKLFF
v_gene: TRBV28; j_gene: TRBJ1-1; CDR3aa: CASSWTGVNTEAFF
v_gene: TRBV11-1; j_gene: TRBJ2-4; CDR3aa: CASSLEGTGNIQYF
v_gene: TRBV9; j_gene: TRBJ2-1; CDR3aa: CASSVKAPSYNEQFF
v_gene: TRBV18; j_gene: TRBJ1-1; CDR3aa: CASSQNTGARAEAFF
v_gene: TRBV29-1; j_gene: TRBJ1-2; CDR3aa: CSAKPLQGGYGYTF
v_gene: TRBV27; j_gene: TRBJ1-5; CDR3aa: CASSRSGFGQPQHF
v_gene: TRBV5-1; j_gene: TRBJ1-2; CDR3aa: CASSLDRVWGYTF
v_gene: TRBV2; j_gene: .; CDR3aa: CASSGGALYEQYF
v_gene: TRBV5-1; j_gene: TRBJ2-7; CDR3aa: CASSSRDRVGYEQYF